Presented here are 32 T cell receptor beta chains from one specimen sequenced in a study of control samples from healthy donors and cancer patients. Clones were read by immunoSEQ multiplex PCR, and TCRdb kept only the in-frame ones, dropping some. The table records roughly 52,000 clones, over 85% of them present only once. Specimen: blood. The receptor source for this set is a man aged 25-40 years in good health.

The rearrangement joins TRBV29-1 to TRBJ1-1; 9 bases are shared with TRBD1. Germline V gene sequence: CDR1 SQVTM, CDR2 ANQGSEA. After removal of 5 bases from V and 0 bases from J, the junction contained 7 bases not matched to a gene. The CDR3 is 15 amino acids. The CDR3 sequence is CSVPGQGVMNTEAFF. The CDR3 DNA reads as TGCAGCGTTCCGGGACAGGGTGTAATGAACACTGAAGCTTTCTTT.

The CDR3 region is CASSLGGTVQETQYF. CDR3 DNA: TGTGCCAGCAGTTTGGGAGGGACAGTTCAAGAGACCCAGTACTTC. The chain combines TRBV28 with TRBJ2-5, with D perhaps assigned TRBD1 or TRBD2 (7 bases each). V shed 3 bases and J shed 2 bases, with 13 bases lying between them. This CDR3 has 15 amino acids. Germline loops: CDR1 MDHEN, CDR2 SYDVKM.

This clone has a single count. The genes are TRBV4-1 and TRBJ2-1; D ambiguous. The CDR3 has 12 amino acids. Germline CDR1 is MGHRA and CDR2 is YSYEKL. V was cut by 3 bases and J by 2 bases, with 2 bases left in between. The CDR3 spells CASSHAYNEQFF. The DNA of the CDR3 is TGCGCCAGCAGCCACGCCTACAATGAGCAGTTCTTC.

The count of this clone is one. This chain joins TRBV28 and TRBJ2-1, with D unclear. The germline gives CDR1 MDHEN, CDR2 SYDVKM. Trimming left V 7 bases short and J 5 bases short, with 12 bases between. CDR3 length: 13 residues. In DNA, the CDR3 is TGTGCCAGCAACCCCCTTGCAAACAATGAGCAGTTCTTC. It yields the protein CASNPLANNEQFF.

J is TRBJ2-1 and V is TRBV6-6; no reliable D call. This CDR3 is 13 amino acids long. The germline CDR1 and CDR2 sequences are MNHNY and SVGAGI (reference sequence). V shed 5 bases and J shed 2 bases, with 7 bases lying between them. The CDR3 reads CASSANTYNEQFF. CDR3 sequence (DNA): TGTGCCAGCAGTGCTAACACCTACAATGAGCAGTTCTTC.

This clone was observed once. The DNA for the CDR3 is TGTGCCAGCAGTCCCTTGGGGGGACAGTTGAACTACGAGCAGTACTTC. Its protein product is CASSPLGGQLNYEQYF. The chain links TRBV27 to TRBJ2-7; tentatively, D is TRBD1 (7 bases). Trimming left V 5 bases short and J 3 bases short, with 20 bases between. This CDR3 is built from 16 residues. CDR1 MNHEY and CDR2 SMNVEV come from the germline V gene (reference sequence).

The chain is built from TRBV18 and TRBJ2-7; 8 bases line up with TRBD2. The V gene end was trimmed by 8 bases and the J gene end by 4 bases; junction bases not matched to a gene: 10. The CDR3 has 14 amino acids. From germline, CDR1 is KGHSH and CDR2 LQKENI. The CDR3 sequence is CASTAGAGGYEQYF. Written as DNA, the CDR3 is TGTGCCAGCACAGCGGGAGCGGGCGGGTACGAGCAGTACTTC.

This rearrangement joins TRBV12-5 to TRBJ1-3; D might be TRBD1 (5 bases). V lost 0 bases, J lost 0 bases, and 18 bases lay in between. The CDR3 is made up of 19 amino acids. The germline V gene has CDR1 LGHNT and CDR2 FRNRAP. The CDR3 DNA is TGTGCTAGTGGTTTGGTTACGGGACCGAAGGCCCTCTCTGGAAACACCATATATTTT. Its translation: CASGLVTGPKALSGNTIYF.

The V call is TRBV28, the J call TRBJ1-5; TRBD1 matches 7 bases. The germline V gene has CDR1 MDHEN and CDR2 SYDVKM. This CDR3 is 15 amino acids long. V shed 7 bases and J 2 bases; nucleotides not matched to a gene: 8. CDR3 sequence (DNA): TGTGCCAGCACCCAGGGGGGGCAGGGCAATCAGCCCCAGCATTTT. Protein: CASTQGGQGNQPQHF.

DNA of the CDR3: TGCGCCAGCAGCCCGGGACTAGCCGTGACCTACGAGCAGTACTTC. Its translation: CASSPGLAVTYEQYF. This rearrangement joins TRBV4-3 to TRBJ2-7; 9 nucleotides line up with TRBD2. The J segment lost 2 bases and the V segment lost 4 bases, leaving 6 bases of the junction unmatched. This CDR3 is 15 amino acids long. Per the germline V gene, CDR1 is LGHNA and CDR2 is YSLEER.

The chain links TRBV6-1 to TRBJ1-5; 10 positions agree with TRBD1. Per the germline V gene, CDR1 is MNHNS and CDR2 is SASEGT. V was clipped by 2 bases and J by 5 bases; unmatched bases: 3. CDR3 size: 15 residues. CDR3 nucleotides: TGTGCCAGCAGTGAAAGGGACAGGGGCTATCAGCCCCAGCATTTT. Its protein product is CASSERDRGYQPQHF.

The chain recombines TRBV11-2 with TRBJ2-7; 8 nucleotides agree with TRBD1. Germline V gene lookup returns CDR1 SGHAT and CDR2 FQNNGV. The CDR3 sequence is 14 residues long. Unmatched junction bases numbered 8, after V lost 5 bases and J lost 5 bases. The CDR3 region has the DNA TGTGCCAGCAGCCCCCGGGACAGGATCAACGAGCAGTACTTC. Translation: CASSPRDRINEQYF. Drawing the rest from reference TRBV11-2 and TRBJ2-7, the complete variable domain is EAGVAQSPRYKIIEKRQSVAFWCNPISGHATLYWYQQILGQGPKLLIQFQNNGVVDDSQLPKDRFSAERLKGVDSTLKIQPAKLEDSAVYLCASSPRDRINEQYFGPGTRLTVT.

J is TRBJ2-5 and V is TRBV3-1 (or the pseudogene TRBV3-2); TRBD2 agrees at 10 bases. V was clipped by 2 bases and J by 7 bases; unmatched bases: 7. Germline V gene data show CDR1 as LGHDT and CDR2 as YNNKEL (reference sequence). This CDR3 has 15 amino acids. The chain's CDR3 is CASSQPLAGAGTQYF. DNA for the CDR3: TGTGCCAGCAGCCAACCTCTAGCGGGAGCGGGGACCCAGTACTTC.

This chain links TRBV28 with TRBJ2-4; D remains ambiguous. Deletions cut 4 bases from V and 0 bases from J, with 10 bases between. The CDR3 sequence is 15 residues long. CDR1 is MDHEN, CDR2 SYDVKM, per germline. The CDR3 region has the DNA TGTGCCAGCAGTTCCCAAAAGCGAGCCAAAAACATTCAGTACTTC. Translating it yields CASSSQKRAKNIQYF. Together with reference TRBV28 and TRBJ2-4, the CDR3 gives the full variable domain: DVKVTQSSRYLVKRTGEKVFLECVQDMDHENMFWYRQDPGLGLRLIYFSYDVKMKEKGDIPEGYSVSREKKERFSLILESASTNQTSMYLCASSSQKRAKNIQYFGAGTRLSVL.

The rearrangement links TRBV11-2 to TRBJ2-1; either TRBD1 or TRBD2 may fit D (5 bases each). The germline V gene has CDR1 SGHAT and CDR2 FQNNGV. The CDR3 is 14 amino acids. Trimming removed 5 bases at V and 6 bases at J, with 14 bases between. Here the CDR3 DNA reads TGTGCCAGCAGCAAAACGGGACCCGGCAATGAGCAGTTCTTC. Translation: CASSKTGPGNEQFF.

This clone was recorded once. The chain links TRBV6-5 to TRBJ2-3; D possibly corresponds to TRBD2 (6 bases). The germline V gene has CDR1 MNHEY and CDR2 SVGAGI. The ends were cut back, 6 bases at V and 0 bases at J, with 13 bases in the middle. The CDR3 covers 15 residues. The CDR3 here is CASRFLRGSTDTQYF. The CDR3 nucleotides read TGTGCCAGCAGATTCCTCCGGGGGAGCACAGATACGCAGTATTTT.

CDR3 nucleotide sequence: TGTGCCAGCAGCAAATCTAGCGGCATATTCTACGAGCAGTACTTC. This gives the protein CASSKSSGIFYEQYF. The chain employs TRBV14 and TRBJ2-7; 7 positions match TRBD2. J gave up 3 bases and V 5 bases, and 10 bases lay outside the gene matches. Germline values: CDR1 SGHDN, CDR2 FVKESK. There are 15 residues in the CDR3.

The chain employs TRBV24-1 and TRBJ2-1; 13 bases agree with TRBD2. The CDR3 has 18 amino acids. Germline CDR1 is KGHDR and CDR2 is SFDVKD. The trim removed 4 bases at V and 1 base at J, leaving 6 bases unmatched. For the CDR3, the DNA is TGTGCCACCAGTGACGTTTCGACTAGCGGGGGGTCCTACAATGAGCAGTTCTTC. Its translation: CATSDVSTSGGSYNEQFF.

Written as DNA, the CDR3 is TGTGCCCTGGGACGGGAGAGTCGGGAGGGCCAAGAGACCCAGTACTTC. It codes for CALGRESREGQETQYF. The chain employs TRBV7-3 and TRBJ2-5, with 8 bases matching TRBD2. Germline lookup yields CDR1 SGHTA and CDR2 FQGTGA. The CDR3 runs 16 residues. The V gene end was trimmed by 11 bases and the J gene end by 1 base; junction bases not matched to a gene: 15.

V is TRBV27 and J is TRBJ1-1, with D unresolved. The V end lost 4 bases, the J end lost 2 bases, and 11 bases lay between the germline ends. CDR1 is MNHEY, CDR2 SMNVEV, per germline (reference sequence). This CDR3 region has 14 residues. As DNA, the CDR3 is TGTGCCAGCAGTTGGGCAGGCCCTAACACTGAAGCTTTCTTT. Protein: CASSWAGPNTEAFF.

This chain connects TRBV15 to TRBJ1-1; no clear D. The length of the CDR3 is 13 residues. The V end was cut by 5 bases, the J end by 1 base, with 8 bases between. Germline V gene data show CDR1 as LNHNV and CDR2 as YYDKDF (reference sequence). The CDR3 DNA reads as TGTGCCACCAGCTCGGGCGCGAACACTGAAGCTTTCTTT. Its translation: CATSSGANTEAFF.

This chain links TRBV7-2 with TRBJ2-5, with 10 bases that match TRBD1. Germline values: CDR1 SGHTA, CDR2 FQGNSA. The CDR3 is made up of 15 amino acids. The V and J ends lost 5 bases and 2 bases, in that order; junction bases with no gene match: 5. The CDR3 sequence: CASSRDRGLQETQYF. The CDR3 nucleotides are TGTGCCAGCAGCCGGGACAGGGGCTTACAAGAGACCCAGTACTTC.

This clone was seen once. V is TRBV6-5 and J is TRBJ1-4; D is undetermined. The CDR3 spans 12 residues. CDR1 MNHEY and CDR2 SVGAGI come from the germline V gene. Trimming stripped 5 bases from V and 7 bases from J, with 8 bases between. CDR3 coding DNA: TGTGCCAGCAGTCCATCGGGTGAAAAACTGTTTTTT. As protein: CASSPSGEKLFF.

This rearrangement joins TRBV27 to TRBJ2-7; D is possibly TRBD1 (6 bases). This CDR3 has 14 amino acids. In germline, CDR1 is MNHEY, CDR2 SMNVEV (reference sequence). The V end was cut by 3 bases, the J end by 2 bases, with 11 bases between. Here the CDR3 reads CASSFARGPYEQYF. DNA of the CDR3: TGTGCCAGCAGTTTCGCCAGGGGCCCCTACGAGCAGTACTTC.

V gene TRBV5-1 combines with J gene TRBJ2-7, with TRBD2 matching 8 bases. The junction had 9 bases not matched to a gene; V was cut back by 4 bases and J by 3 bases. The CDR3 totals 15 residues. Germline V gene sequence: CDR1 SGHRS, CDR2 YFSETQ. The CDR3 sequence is CASSTGLADDYEQYF. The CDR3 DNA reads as TGCGCCAGCAGCACTGGACTAGCAGACGACTACGAGCAGTACTTC.

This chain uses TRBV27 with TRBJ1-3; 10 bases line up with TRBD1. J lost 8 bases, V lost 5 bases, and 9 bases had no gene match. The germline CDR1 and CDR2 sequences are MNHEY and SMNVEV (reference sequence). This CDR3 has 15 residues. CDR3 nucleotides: TGTGCCAGCAGTCTGACAGGGGGCGGCGGAGACACCATATATTTT. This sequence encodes CASSLTGGGGDTIYF.

The CDR3, as DNA: TGTGCCAGCAGCCAAGGTGAGGCGGGGGAGCAGTACTTC. It specifies CASSQGEAGEQYF. This rearrangement joins TRBV11-2 to TRBJ2-7, with D possibly being TRBD2 (6 bases). V gave up 5 bases and J gave up 7 bases, with 15 bases separating them. The CDR3 length is 13 residues. Germline V gives CDR1 SGHAT, CDR2 FQNNGV.

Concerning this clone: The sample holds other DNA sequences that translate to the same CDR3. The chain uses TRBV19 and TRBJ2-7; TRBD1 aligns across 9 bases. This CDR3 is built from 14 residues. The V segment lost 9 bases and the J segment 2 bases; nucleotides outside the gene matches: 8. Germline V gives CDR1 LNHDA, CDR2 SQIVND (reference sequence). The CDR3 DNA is TGTGCCAGCTCTCCGGGACAGGGAACCTACGAGCAGTACTTC. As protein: CASSPGQGTYEQYF.

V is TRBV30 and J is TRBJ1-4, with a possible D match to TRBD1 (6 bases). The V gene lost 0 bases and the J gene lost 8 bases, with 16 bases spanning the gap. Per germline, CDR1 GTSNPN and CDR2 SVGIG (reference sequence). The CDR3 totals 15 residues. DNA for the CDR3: TGTGCCTGGAGTGTACTGGGAGGGGGATTCGAAAAACTGTTTTTT. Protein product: CAWSVLGGGFEKLFF. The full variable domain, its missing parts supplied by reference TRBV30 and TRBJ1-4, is SQTIHQWPATLVQPVGSPLSLECTVEGTSNPNLYWYRQAAGRGLQLLFYSVGIGQISSEVPQNLSASRPQDRQFILSSKKLLLSDSGFYLCAWSVLGGGFEKLFFGSGTQLSVL.

CDR3 sequence (DNA): TGTGCCAGCAGCACCGGGACAGGGGGCGGGCAGCCCCAGCATTTT. This codes for CASSTGTGGGQPQHF. This chain links TRBV3-1 (or the pseudogene TRBV3-2) with TRBJ1-5, with 12 bases lining up with TRBD1. The junction had 6 bases not matched to a gene; V was cut back by 5 bases and J by 7 bases. This CDR3 has 15 amino acids. CDR1 and CDR2 from the germline V gene are LGHDT and YNNKEL (reference sequence).

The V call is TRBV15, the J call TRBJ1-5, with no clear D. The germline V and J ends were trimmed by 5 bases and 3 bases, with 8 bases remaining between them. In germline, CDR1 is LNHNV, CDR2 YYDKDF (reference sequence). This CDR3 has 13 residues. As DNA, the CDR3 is TGTGCCACCAGCCGGGGTTTCAATCAGCCCCAGCATTTT. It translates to CATSRGFNQPQHF.

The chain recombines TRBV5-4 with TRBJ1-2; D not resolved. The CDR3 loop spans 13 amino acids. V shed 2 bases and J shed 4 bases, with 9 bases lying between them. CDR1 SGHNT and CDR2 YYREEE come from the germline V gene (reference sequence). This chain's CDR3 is CASSFWPVYGYTF. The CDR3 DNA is TGTGCCAGCAGCTTTTGGCCGGTCTATGGCTACACCTTC.